A single T cell receptor (beta chain) is shown here with its context. Its cognate antigen has yet to be identified. Base quality data are lacking; no much larger clone is found one base away. The data were obtained in a study of shared clonotypes between healthy human individuals (dated by TCRdb to 2019 to 2021). For the study in its entirety: A couple of women and a few men aged 18 to 49 years were included in the cohort. Per donor, leukapheresis produced somewhere between about 0.94 and 9.5 billion PBMCs. Per donor, three plates each were used for CD4 naive and CD4 memory, two for CD8 naive, and one for CD8 memory. The study deeply sequenced blood TCR repertoires of about 5 healthy adults to estimate repertoire size and the extent of clonotype sharing between individuals. Different laboratories and diverse techniques were used to prepare libraries and sequence TCR repertoires, to increase sequencing depth and limit assay-specific biases. Paper-wide results and their limitations: The small number of donors limited the genetic and exposure-history diversity represented. Naive subsets generally had larger estimated clonotype richness than memory subsets. Across a handful of donors, about 5% of naive CD4, roughly 3.5% of naive CD8, about 2.3% of memory CD4, and roughly 0.41% of memory CD8 clonotypes were shared. Only blood was sampled, and tissue TCR repertoires likely differ from those in blood. Rarefaction of sorted-subset datasets indicated incomplete sequencing despite the large sequencing depth. Pairwise subsampling led to the expectation that sequencing depth would affect the degree of clonotype sharing among donors. Clonotypes shared by all four sorted-subset donors showed higher generation probabilities than non-shared clonotypes.

Reading from cysteine to phenylalanine, the CDR3 counts 16 amino acids. Only the CDR3 region is kept as DNA, spanning 48 bases read in frame from base 1. CDR1 and CDR2 are drawn from the germline V gene: SGHTA, FQGNSA. V loses 4 bases at its end and J loses 1 base; junction bases beyond the gene matches: 5. TCR CDR3 regions were amplified from genomic DNA by multiplex PCR using the deep immunoSEQ assay. For each cell subset, the extracted genomic DNA was distributed evenly across all wells of several immunoSEQ 96-well plates, and each plate served as one replicate. For sorted subsets, about 200 ng genomic DNA, equal to 25,000 to 35,000 T cell genomes, was loaded into each replicate PCR. Purified libraries were quantified with a Qubit 3.0 fluorometer, sized on a Bioanalyzer 2100, and re-quantified with the KAPA Library Quantification kit. Every immunoSEQ 96-well plate was sequenced on a dedicated single-read 150-cycle Illumina NextSeq 550 flow cell. Per the source publication's procedure: Because the immunoSEQ output included only junctional sequences and no quality scores, the filtering could not be the same as the filtering used for full-length reads. Sequences were annotated with PyIR, a Python wrapper for IgBLAST v1.9, and V/J genes and CDR3 were assigned using IMGT germline references. Reads were filtered out if the reads had weak V/J assignments (E-value above 1e-6), no CDR3, stop codons, out-of-frame junctions, or ambiguous translated residues. V3J clonotypes were defined by identical inferred V gene, J gene, and CDR3 amino acid sequence. Percentage overlap between repertoires was calculated by dividing the number of shared unique clonotypes by the size of the smaller repertoire. Richness of each repertoire was evaluated using RTK rarefaction, the Chao1 estimator, and Recon v2.1 estimates of unobserved clonotypes. OLGA was used to compute generation probabilities for all TCRbeta clonotypes that the gDNA method yielded from a handful of donors. This is the immuneACCESS table as TCRdb keeps it, with only in-frame sequences that have V and J called. A part of the clones is gone; compared with another copy, unresolved V genes explain less than half, and the rest is unexplained. V and J calls and clone size come straight from that table; D and trimming were deduced from the DNA. This sample gives around 1.6 million clones in total; 95% to 99% of them show up just once. The top ten clones comprise about 0.4% of the sample.

Healthy HIV-negative adults with no recently reported acute infections or vaccinations were included as donors. Every donor was a Caucasian adult residing in Nashville, Tennessee, USA. CD4+ T cells were enriched through magnetic negative selection, after which naive cells were positively selected on CD45RA and the remaining negative fraction served as the memory subset. Blood was obtained by leukapheresis, after which PBMCs were separated by Ficoll-Histopaque density gradient centrifugation and cryopreserved in liquid nitrogen vapor phase. Analytical flow cytometry was used to check the purity and quantity of each magnetically sorted T cell population. From each sorted fraction, genomic DNA was isolated and quantified by UV absorbance on a Nanodrop 2000c.

The receptor was isolated from a man aged 30 to 39 in good health. Sequencing input: naive CD4+ T cells sorted from blood. This specimen's cell subset or site label, per the study, means: CD45RA+ positively selected. Rearrangement joined TRBV7-2 to TRBJ2-2, with 8 middle bases fitting TRBD2. The nucleotide sequence is TGTGCCAGCAGCTCTCGGCTAGCGGGGAACACCGGGGAGCTGTTTTTT. This encodes CASSSRLAGNTGELFF.